Below, 5 T cell receptor beta chains from the same sample are listed, as sequenced in a study of blood T cell repertoires in COVID-19. The protocol was immunoSEQ multiplex PCR, while the TCRdb copy is restricted to in-frame clones and leaves out a portion. The sample includes approximately 300,000 clones, more than 75% of them seen just once. The sample taken for sequencing was PBMCs or T cells enriched from blood (not recorded which). These receptors all stem from a woman aged 18-35 years who had recovered from COVID-19.

This clone appeared a few times. V gene TRBV7-9 combines with J gene TRBJ1-2, with D possibly being TRBD1 (6 bases). This CDR3 is 14 amino acids long. In germline, CDR1 is SEHNR, CDR2 FQNEAQ (reference sequence). The germline V and J ends were trimmed by 1 base and 5 bases, with 11 bases remaining between them. The DNA for the CDR3 is TGTGCCAGCAGCTTAGTGGCCAGGGGATATGGCTACACCTTC. This encodes CASSLVARGYGYTF.

The rearrangement uses TRBV9 and TRBJ2-5, with 7 bases identical to TRBD2. Germline V lookup: CDR1 SGDLS, CDR2 YYNGEE. The CDR3 is 13 residues long. The ends lost 4 bases at V and 5 bases at J; junction bases unmatched: 5. The chain's CDR3 is CASSTGGWETQYF. The CDR3 region has the DNA TGTGCCAGCAGCACGGGAGGTTGGGAGACCCAGTACTTC. Together with reference TRBV9 and TRBJ2-5, the CDR3 gives the full variable domain: DSGVTQTPKHLITATGQRVTLRCSPRSGDLSVYWYQQSLDQGLQFLIQYYNGEERAKGNILERFSAQQFPDLHSELNLSSLELGDSALYFCASSTGGWETQYFGPGTRLLVL.

The chain carries TRBV19 and TRBJ1-3; D uncertain. The germline gives CDR1 LNHDA, CDR2 SQIVND (reference sequence). The germline V and J ends were trimmed by 7 bases and 0 bases, with 10 bases remaining between them. This CDR3 contains 14 residues. The CDR3 region is CASKASSSGNTIYF. The CDR3 nucleotides are TGTGCCAGTAAAGCCTCGAGCTCTGGAAACACCATATATTTT.

The V call is TRBV2, the J call TRBJ1-4, with 9 bases that match TRBD1. Trimming removed 6 bases from V and 7 bases from J; junction bases left unmatched: 9. Per germline, CDR1 SNHLY and CDR2 FYNNEI. The CDR3 is 15 amino acids. CDR3 nucleotide sequence: TGTGCCAGCAGGGGACAGGGTTCAGTGCGTGAAAAACTGTTTTTT. Amino acids: CASRGQGSVREKLFF.

The genes are TRBV2 and TRBJ1-5; D unresolved. The CDR3 has 16 amino acids. Germline loops: CDR1 SNHLY, CDR2 FYNNEI. V was cut by 2 bases and J by 5 bases, with 16 bases left in between. CDR3 protein: CASSERFWASHQPQHF. Here the CDR3 DNA reads TGTGCCAGCAGTGAAAGATTTTGGGCTTCACATCAGCCCCAGCATTTT.